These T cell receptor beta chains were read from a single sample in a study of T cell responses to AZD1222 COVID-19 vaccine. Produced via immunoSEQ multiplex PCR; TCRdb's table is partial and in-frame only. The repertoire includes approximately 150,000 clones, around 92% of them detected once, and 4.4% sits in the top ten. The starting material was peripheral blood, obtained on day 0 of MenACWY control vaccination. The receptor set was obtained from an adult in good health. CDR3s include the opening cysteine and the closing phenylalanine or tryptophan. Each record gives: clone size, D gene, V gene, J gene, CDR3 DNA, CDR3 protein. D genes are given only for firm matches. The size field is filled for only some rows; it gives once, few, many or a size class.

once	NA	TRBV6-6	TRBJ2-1	TGTGCCAGCTATAACTCCCGGGGGTCCTACAATGAGCAGTTCTTC	CASYNSRGSYNEQFF
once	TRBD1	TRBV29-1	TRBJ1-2	TGCAGCACAGGACAGGGCGTAGGCTATGGCTACACCTTC	CSTGQGVGYGYTF
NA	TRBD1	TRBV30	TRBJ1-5	TGTGCCTGGGACAGGGACAATCAGCCCCAGCATTTT	CAWDRDNQPQHF
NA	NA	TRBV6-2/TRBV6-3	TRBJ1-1	TGTGCCAGCAGTTACGGTTTTTCAGTGTTAGGCACTGAAGCTTTCTTT	CASSYGFSVLGTEAFF
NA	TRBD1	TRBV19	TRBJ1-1	TGTGCCAGTAGTCAATCAGGGGGCACTGAAGCTTTCTTT	CASSQSGGTEAFF
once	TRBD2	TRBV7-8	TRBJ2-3	TGTGCCAGCAGTCTTCTAGGACTAGCGGGAGCGAGCACAGATACGCAGTATTTT	CASSLLGLAGASTDTQYF
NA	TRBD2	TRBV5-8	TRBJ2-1	TGTGCCAGCAGCTTGGGAGCTCTAGCGGGGTCCTACAATGAGCAGTTCTTC	CASSLGALAGSYNEQFF
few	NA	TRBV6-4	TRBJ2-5	TGTGCCAGCAGCCCTGACAGCCGAGAGACCCAGTACTTC	CASSPDSRETQYF
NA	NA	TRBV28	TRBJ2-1	TGTGCCAGCAGTTTAGTTTTGGAGCAGTTCTTC	CASSLVLEQFF
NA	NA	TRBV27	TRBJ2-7	TGTGCCAGCCACAGGGTGGGGTCCTACGAGCAGTACTTC	CASHRVGSYEQYF
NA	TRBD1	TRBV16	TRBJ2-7	TGTGCCAGCAGCCAGCCGGCACAGGGGTACGAGCAGTACTTC	CASSQPAQGYEQYF
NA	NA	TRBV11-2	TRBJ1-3	TGTGCCAGCAGCTCTCGGGGGGACTCTGGAAACACCATATATTTT	CASSSRGDSGNTIYF
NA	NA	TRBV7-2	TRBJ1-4	TGTGCCAGCAGCCCGGGCCGCAGTAATGAAAAACTGTTTTTT	CASSPGRSNEKLFF
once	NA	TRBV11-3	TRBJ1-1	TGTGCCAGCAGAAAGAACACTGAAGCTTTCTTT	CASRKNTEAFF
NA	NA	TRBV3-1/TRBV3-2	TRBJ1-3	TGTGCCAGCAGCCCAGGAGGACAAGGAAACACCATATATTTT	CASSPGGQGNTIYF
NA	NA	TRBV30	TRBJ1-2	TGTGCCTGGAGCGAGACGGAATATGGCTACACCTTC	CAWSETEYGYTF
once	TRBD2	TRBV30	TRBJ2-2	TGTGCCTGGAGTGTAAAGCTAGCGGGAGCTACCACCGGGGAGCTGTTTTTT	CAWSVKLAGATTGELFF
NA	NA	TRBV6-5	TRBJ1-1	TGTGCCAGCAGCCCCAAATCCGACAGGCCCAAAGCTTTCTTT	CASSPKSDRPKAFF
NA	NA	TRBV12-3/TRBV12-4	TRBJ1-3	TGTGCCAGTAGGTACTCTGGAAACACCATATATTTT	CASRYSGNTIYF
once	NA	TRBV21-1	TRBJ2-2	TGTGCCAGTCAGACGTCGGGCGGGGAGCTGTTTTTT	CASQTSGGELFF
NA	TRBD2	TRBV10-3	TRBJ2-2	TGTGCCGTGGGGGGAGGGGCCAACACCGGGGAGCTGTTTTTT	CAVGGGANTGELFF
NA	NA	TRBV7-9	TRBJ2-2	TGTGCCAGCATGCAGGGTTTCTCAGGGGAGCTGTTTTTT	CASMQGFSGELFF